This TCR beta chain was identified in a study of immune heterogeneity within non-small cell lung tumors. The CDR3 extends over 17 amino acids. Germline-derived CDR1 and CDR2 are LNHDA and SQIVND (reference sequence). A word on this clonotype: As yet, its antigen is unknown. An end of the junction differs from the germline gene, which may be a read error.

Study-wide points: With local tumor mutational burden, local T-cell clonality showed a moderate but significant correlation (R around 0.31). Both recurring identical dominant CDR3 beta clonotypes and site-unique high-frequency clones were observed across tumor sites within a patient.

Multiplex PCR amplified TCR beta CDR3 with 32 V and 13 J primers. TCRdb re-analysed the multiplex PCR reads in MiXCR, keeping a single row per CDR3 protein. The sample includes about 15,000 distinct CDR3 sequences, over 25% seen only once; the top ten take roughly 15%. Bulk tumor genomic DNA constituted the template, at approximately 600 ng per sample. Far-apart biopsies, several per primary tumor, were taken during surgery. Each patient presented with untreated, newly diagnosed non-small cell lung cancer and received curative surgery. The donors had newly diagnosed non-small cell lung cancer and underwent surgery intended to cure it.

Input material: lung tumor tissue. The genes are TRBV19 and TRBJ2-5, with 7 nucleotides matching TRBD2. The sequence was collected from a woman aged 50 to 65 with non-small cell lung cancer. CDR3 sequence reads: CASSIASTGLGEGTKYF. The CDR3, as DNA: TGTGCCAGTAGTATAGCCTCCACCGGACTAGGGGAAGGGACCAAGTACTTC. The entire variable domain, with the rest obtained from reference TRBV19 and TRBJ2-5, is as follows: DGGITQSPKYLFRKEGQNVTLSCEQNLNHDAMYWYRQDPGQGLRLIYYSQIVNDFQKGDIAEGYSVSREKKESFPLTVTSAQKNPTAFYLCASSIASTGLGEGTKYFGPGTRLLVL.